This T cell receptor (beta chain) was identified during a study of shared clonotypes between healthy human individuals. Generated by immunoSEQ multiplex PCR, the TCRdb table keeps only in-frame clones and is missing some. The sample lists about 530,000 clones, 90% to 96% occurring once. The CDR3 runs to 15 residues. The ends were cut back, 7 bases at V and 1 base at J, with 13 bases in the middle. Germline CDR1 is MNHNS and CDR2 is SASEGT. Sequenced material: naive CD4+ T cells sorted from blood. Subset denoted: CD45RA+ positively selected. The receptor was isolated from a woman aged 30 to 39 in good health. The genes are TRBV6-1 and TRBJ2-2; D gene ambiguous. The CDR3: CASKMTDGNTGELFF. CDR3 coding DNA: TGTGCCAGCAAGATGACCGACGGGAACACCGGGGAGCTGTTTTTT.